Below, 14 T cell receptor beta chains from the same sample are listed, as sequenced in a study of human T cells and chemical hapten exposure. TCRdb independently ran MiXCR on the RACE reads; one entry per CDR3 protein. The data contain fewer than 65,000 distinct CDR3 sequences, around 9.4% of them singletons. Time point of the sample: pre-sensitization, week 0. Noted treatment: therapeutic diphenylcyclopropenone sensitization with weekly scalp DPC. The input for sequencing was whole blood, taken in connection with sensitization to the hapten diphenylcyclopropenone (DPC). The receptors were gathered from a woman aged 40 to 50 with alopecia areata. Some clones in this sample may be carry-over from other donors' samples.

This clonotype came up many times. The chain combines TRBV11-1 with TRBJ2-6; D remains ambiguous. Trimming left V 3 bases short and J 0 bases short, with 15 bases between. The CDR3 contains 18 residues. The germline V gene encodes CDR1 SGHAT and CDR2 FQDESV (reference sequence). CDR3 sequence (DNA): TGTGCCAGCAGCTTTGATTCGATCAGGATCTCTGGGGCCAACGTCCTGACTTTC. Translation: CASSFDSIRISGANVLTF. Full variable domain (remainder filled in from reference TRBV11-1 and TRBJ2-6): EAEVAQSPRYKITEKSQAVAFWCDPISGHATLYWYRQILGQGPELLVQFQDESVVDDSQLPKDRFSAERLKGVDSTLKIQPAELGDSAMYLCASSFDSIRISGANVLTFGAGSRLTVL.

V gene TRBV5-4 combines with J gene TRBJ2-6, with D hard to call. Per germline, CDR1 SGHNT and CDR2 YYREEE (reference sequence). The V and J ends lost 3 bases and 0 bases respectively, with 10 bases between them. The CDR3 covers 16 residues. CDR3 sequence (DNA): TGTGCCAGCAGCTGGCGACCGCTCTCTGGGGCCAACGTCCTGACTTTC. This sequence encodes CASSWRPLSGANVLTF.

This clonotype has a count of ten or more. The chain carries TRBV6-2 or TRBV6-3 and TRBJ1-5; D is uncertain. V was trimmed by 10 bases and J by 13 bases, leaving 14 bases between them. CDR1 is MNHEY and CDR2 is SVGEGT in the germline V gene. This CDR3 comprises 10 residues. The CDR3 is CATGPLEQHF. CDR3 nucleotide sequence: TGTGCCACCGGCCCCCTTGAACAGCATTTT.

This clonotype appeared many times. The rearrangement joins TRBV29-1 to TRBJ2-1; tentative D call: TRBD1 (6 bases). Germline values: CDR1 SQVTM, CDR2 ANQGSEA. This CDR3 contains 13 residues. V was clipped by 8 bases and J by 3 bases, with 14 bases between them. CDR3 region: CSTQGQLYNEQFF. The CDR3 region has the DNA TGCAGCACCCAGGGGCAGCTCTACAATGAGCAGTTCTTC.

This clonotype was seen a few times. CDR3 residues: CASSQGAGGSTDTQYF. CDR3 DNA sequence: TGTGCCAGCAGCCAAGGGGCCGGGGGGAGCACAGATACGCAGTATTTT. This chain connects TRBV11-2 to TRBJ2-3; 7 bases agree with TRBD2. Germline V gives CDR1 SGHAT, CDR2 FQNNGV. This CDR3 is 16 amino acids long. Trimming at V came to 5 bases and at J to 0 bases, leaving 8 bases not matched to a gene.

The chain combines TRBV5-6 with TRBJ1-5; D not resolved. V was clipped by 0 bases and J by 5 bases, with 9 bases between them. The CDR3 contains 14 residues. CDR1 and CDR2 (germline): SGHDT, YYEEEE. CDR3 protein: CASSLGGPYQPQHF. CDR3 nucleotides: TGTGCCAGCAGCTTGGGTGGACCTTATCAGCCCCAGCATTTT. Full variable domain (remainder filled in from reference TRBV5-6 and TRBJ1-5): DAGVTQSPTHLIKTRGQQVTLRCSPKSGHDTVSWYQQALGQGPQFIFQYYEEEERQRGNFPDRFSGHQFPNYSSELNVNALLLGDSALYLCASSLGGPYQPQHFGDGTRLSIL.

The table lists this clonotype with many counts. The V gene is TRBV5-6, the J gene TRBJ2-7; no clear D gene. The CDR3 spans 15 residues. CDR1 is SGHDT, CDR2 YYEEEE, per germline. V was trimmed by 0 bases and J by 0 bases, leaving 10 bases between them. Here the CDR3 reads CASSLDQAYSYEQYF. Written as DNA, the CDR3 is TGTGCCAGCAGCTTGGATCAGGCCTACTCCTACGAGCAGTACTTC.

The genes are TRBV4-1 and TRBJ1-1; D not resolved. There are 13 residues in the CDR3. Trimming left V 4 bases short and J 2 bases short, with 8 bases between. Germline CDR1 reads MGHRA; CDR2 reads YSYEKL. CDR3 sequence: CASSLKSNTEAFF. The CDR3 DNA follows: TGCGCCAGCAGCCTCAAGAGTAACACTGAAGCTTTCTTT.

The chain recombines TRBV5-6 with TRBJ2-7; D is uncertain. The V gene's germline CDR1 is SGHDT and CDR2 YYEEEE. The CDR3 length is 15 residues. Between the trimmed V and J ends, which lost 0 bases and 0 bases, there was a span of 10 bases. The CDR3 is CASSLGFVSSYEQYF. The CDR3 region has the DNA TGTGCCAGCAGCTTGGGCTTCGTCAGCTCCTACGAGCAGTACTTC.

The chain employs TRBV20-1 and TRBJ2-3; unclear D gene. This CDR3 has 12 amino acids. With 2 bases removed from V and 0 bases from J, the gap between germline ends came to 3 bases. Germline lookup yields CDR1 DFQATT and CDR2 SNEGSKA (reference sequence). CDR3 bases: TGCAGTGCTAGAACTAGCACAGATACGCAGTATTTT. It yields the protein CSARTSTDTQYF.

This clonotype was detected a few times. In nucleotides, the CDR3 is TGTGCCAGCAGTAAAGGGACAGTCTCCTACAATGAGCAGTTCTTC. Its protein product is CASSKGTVSYNEQFF. The chain is built from TRBV7-9 and TRBJ2-1; TRBD1 agrees at 7 bases. With V trimmed by 6 bases and J by 0 bases, 5 bases remained unmatched. This CDR3 has 15 residues. Germline assignment: CDR1 SEHNR and CDR2 FQNEAQ (reference sequence).

The chain combines TRBV5-5 with TRBJ1-2, with D hard to call. The germline CDR1 and CDR2 sequences are SGHKS and YYEKEE (reference sequence). V was shortened by 4 bases and J by 4 bases, with 5 bases between the two germline ends. This CDR3 is 11 amino acids long. Here the CDR3 reads CASSPSYGYTF. The CDR3 DNA reads TGTGCCAGCAGCCCGAGCTATGGCTACACCTTC.

The sample holds a few counts of this clonotype. The genes are TRBV3-1 and TRBJ2-7, with D maybe TRBD1 (6 bases). This CDR3 has 13 amino acids. Germline CDR1 and CDR2: LGHDT and YNNKEL (reference sequence). V dropped 6 bases and J dropped 3 bases, with 12 bases sitting between them. DNA for the CDR3: TGTGCCAGCAGACGGGACACCCACTACGAGCAGTACTTC. Translation gives CASRRDTHYEQYF.

This clonotype was seen ten or more times. This sequence joins TRBV29-1 and TRBJ2-5; 10 nucleotides line up with TRBD1. J was trimmed by 5 bases and V by 7 bases; bases with no gene match: 7. Germline V gives CDR1 SQVTM, CDR2 ANQGSEA. This CDR3 has 13 residues. CDR3 region: CSADRGRRETQYF. The CDR3 bases are TGCAGCGCCGACAGGGGGCGCAGGGAGACCCAGTACTTC.